Included here is one T cell receptor (beta chain) sequence, with context. Its antigen specificity is not known. It has no much larger one-base neighbor in the sample; base qualities were not kept. The data are from a study of blood T cell repertoires in COVID-19 (dated by TCRdb to the early 2020s). About the study as a whole: Samples covering the acute and convalescent phases of COVID-19 were provided by collaborators in the United States, Italy and Spain. The material from the prospective study consisted of cDNA or gDNA derived from T cells, B-cell-depleted T cells, or PBMCs. Subjects who had been exposed to COVID-19, were actively infected with it, or had recovered from it provided the deeply sampled blood TCRbeta repertoires that made up the dataset. The repertoires were made available in a free public database intended to serve as a resource for research on the immune response to SARS-CoV-2. Samples came from the ongoing ImmuneRACE study (first 160 participants) plus 1,254 subjects from 6 global collaborators. Nearly every sample came with metadata listing a de-identified subject ID, COVID-19 status, age in years and sex. HLA class I and class II types, where available, came from metadata supplied by the sample provider rather than from assay-based typing. What the work shows at the level of the full study, not this receptor alone: How much clinical and demographic metadata was included differed by source and by participant, and the metadata was provided uncurated.

TCRbeta CDR3 regions were amplified from genomic DNA using the immunoSEQ Assay, a bias-controlled multiplex PCR. Regarding the original processing steps: The number of nucleated cells in each sample was estimated by amplification of reference gene primers within the assay. Sequence reads were collapsed and filtered to measure the absolute abundance of every unique TCRbeta CDR3 rearrangement. For each sample, productive Simpson clonality was calculated as the square root of Simpson's diversity index across productive rearrangements. In TCRdb, the immuneACCESS table is reduced to in-frame sequences with V and J assigned. These tables do not hold every clone; where another copy was compared, an unresolved V gene accounts for under half, and the others remain unexplained. V and J calls and clone size are those listed in that table; D and trimming were worked out from the DNA. Across this sample there are some 250,000 clones, with about nine tenths seen only once. Roughly 15% of the sample goes to the ten largest clones.

CDR1 is given as SEHNR and CDR2 as FQNEAQ, both from the germline V gene (reference sequence). The germline ends are 15 bases apart after V is trimmed by 4 bases and J by 3 bases. Including cysteine and phenylalanine, the CDR3 has 15 amino acids. Only CDR3 DNA remains: 45 bases, in frame from the first base. Participants in the prospective study were enrolled through a virtual design, were aged roughly 18 to 100 years, and lived in fewer than 30 United States geographic areas. To assign participants to cohorts, the prospective study relied on clinical history that participants themselves reported in a screening survey and a study questionnaire. Recovered participants in ImmuneRACE Cohort 3 were defined as having two consecutive negative NP/OP PCR tests, clearance from a healthcare professional, or resolution of symptoms. Each participant in the prospective study had whole blood, serum and a nasopharyngeal or oropharyngeal swab collected by mobile phlebotomists. Over a 2-month period, participants in the prospective study had the option of providing additional blood draws and questionnaires. Before DNA extraction, prospective study blood samples were shipped either frozen or at room temperature.

The chain uses TRBV7-9 and TRBJ1-1, with no D gene named confidently. This sequence was found in a man aged 18 to 35 who had recovered from COVID-19. What was sequenced was PBMCs or T cells enriched from blood (not recorded which). The CDR3 in this case is CASSSYRSLYTEAFF. The nucleotide sequence reads TGTGCCAGCAGCTCCTACCGGAGCCTATACACTGAAGCTTTCTTT. Reference TRBV7-9 and TRBJ1-1 proteins supply the regions before and after the CDR3; the full variable domain is: DTGVSQNPRHKITKRGQNVTFRCDPISEHNRLYWYRQTLGQGPEFLTYFQNEAQLEKSRLLSDRFSAERPKGSFSTLEIQRTEQGDSAMYLCASSSYRSLYTEAFFGQGTRLTVV.